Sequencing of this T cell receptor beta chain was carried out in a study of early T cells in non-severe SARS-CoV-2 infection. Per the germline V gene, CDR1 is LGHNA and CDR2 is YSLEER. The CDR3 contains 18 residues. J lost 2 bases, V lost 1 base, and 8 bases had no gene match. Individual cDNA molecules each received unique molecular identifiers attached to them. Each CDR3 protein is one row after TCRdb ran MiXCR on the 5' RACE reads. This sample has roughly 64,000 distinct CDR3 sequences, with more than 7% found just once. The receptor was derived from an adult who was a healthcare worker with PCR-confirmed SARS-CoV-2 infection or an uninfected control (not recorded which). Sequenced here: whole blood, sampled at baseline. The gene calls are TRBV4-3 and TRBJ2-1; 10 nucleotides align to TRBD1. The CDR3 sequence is CASSQVLQGQGTYNEQFF. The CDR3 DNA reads TGCGCCAGCAGCCAAGTTTTACAGGGACAGGGGACCTACAATGAGCAGTTCTTC.